Presented here are 23 T cell receptor beta chains from one specimen sequenced in a study of Graves' ophthalmopathy and Graves' hyperthyroidism. For repertoire sequencing, the TCR beta CDR3 regions were amplified from RNA transcripts. RT-PCR was first run with HTBI primers, then multiplex PCR in a second round. TCRdb redid the calling of the multiplex PCR reads with MiXCR, one entry per CDR3 protein. This table has 300,000 to 350,000 distinct CDR3 sequences, about 17% appearing once. Sequenced: peripheral blood. The receptors were sampled from an adult man with Graves' ophthalmopathy.

This clonotype was seen many times. V and J are TRBV9 and TRBJ2-7, with 10 bases lining up with TRBD1. CDR1 is SGDLS, CDR2 YYNGEE, per germline. Trimming took 4 bases from V and 0 from J; bases not matched to a gene: 4. This CDR3 is built from 15 residues. In DNA, the CDR3 is TGTGCCAGCAGCCTGGGACAGGGGCCCTCCTACGAGCAGTACTTC. Translating gives CASSLGQGPSYEQYF.

The V and J genes are TRBV6-1 and TRBJ1-2, with 7 nucleotides matching TRBD1. Germline V gene sequence: CDR1 MNHNS, CDR2 SASEGT. This CDR3 contains 17 residues. V dropped 4 bases and J dropped 3; count of bases not matched to a gene: 14. CDR3 residues: CASSGGGDTGPDYGYTF. The DNA of the CDR3 is TGTGCCAGCAGTGGAGGGGGCGACACTGGTCCGGACTATGGCTACACCTTC.

This clonotype was recorded many times. The chain couples TRBV6-1 to TRBJ2-7; 15 positions agree with TRBD2. The CDR3 is 17 residues long. J gave up 2 bases and V 4 bases, and 6 bases lay outside the gene matches. Germline assignment: CDR1 MNHNS and CDR2 SASEGT. The CDR3 DNA follows: TGTGCCAGCAGTGTCGGGACTAGCGGGGGGCAGACCTACGAGCAGTACTTC. This translates into CASSVGTSGGQTYEQYF.

This clonotype was observed at least ten times. The chain links TRBV20-1 to TRBJ2-1; D not resolved. The CDR3 spans 14 residues. Trimming took off 4 bases at V and 3 bases at J, with 13 bases between the two ends. CDR1 is DFQATT and CDR2 is SNEGSKA in the germline V gene (reference sequence). In nucleotides, the CDR3 is TGCAGTGCTACCCCCCCCGGTTGCTACAATGAGCAGTTCTTC. Its translation is CSATPPGCYNEQFF.

The gene calls are TRBV5-1 and TRBJ2-3, with 13 bases fitting TRBD2. From germline, CDR1 is SGHRS and CDR2 YFSETQ. The CDR3 length is 15 residues. Germline trimming cut 2 bases from V and 5 bases from J; bases unmatched to any gene: 2. The CDR3 spells CASSFGLAGEDTQYF. The DNA for the CDR3 is TGCGCCAGCAGCTTTGGACTAGCGGGAGAAGATACGCAGTATTTT.

This clonotype appeared many times. The gene calls are TRBV6-2 or TRBV6-3 and TRBJ2-3; unclear D gene. Trimming pared 8 bases from V and 1 base from J, leaving 16 bases between. The CDR3 is 15 residues long. Germline CDR1 is MNHEY and CDR2 is SVGEGT. CDR3 loop: CASRSDGRRTDTQYF. Written as DNA, the CDR3 is TGTGCCAGCCGGTCGGATGGTAGGCGCACAGATACGCAGTATTTT.

This clonotype was seen many times. The genes are TRBV11-1 and TRBJ2-7, with D perhaps being TRBD1 or TRBD2 (5 bases each). V was cut by 4 bases and J by 3 bases, with 19 bases left in between. Germline assignment: CDR1 SGHAT and CDR2 FQDESV (reference sequence). This CDR3 has 16 residues. CDR3 DNA: TGTGCCAGCAGCTCCGGTTGGGACGTCTCGTACTACGAGCAGTACTTC. It specifies CASSSGWDVSYYEQYF.

V and J are TRBV5-1 and TRBJ2-4, with D perhaps matching TRBD1 (5 bases). V was clipped by 7 bases and J by 5 bases, with 16 bases between them. From germline, CDR1 is SGHRS and CDR2 YFSETQ. The CDR3 spans 14 residues. CDR3 sequence reads: CASRDLTGENIQYF. The DNA for the CDR3 is TGCGCCAGCCGCGACCTAACAGGAGAAAACATTCAGTACTTC.

This clonotype was detected many times. This sequence joins TRBV12-3 or TRBV12-4 and TRBJ1-5, with D unclear. Trimming left V 3 bases short and J 2 bases short, with 17 bases between. The CDR3 is 17 residues long. As DNA, the CDR3 is TGTGCCAGCAGTTTGCGTGCGGAGGGTAATGGCAATCAGCCCCAGCATTTT. Protein product: CASSLRAEGNGNQPQHF.

This clonotype was recorded many times. The chain is built from TRBV27 and TRBJ2-7; TRBD2 matches at 15 bases. Looked up from germline, CDR1 is MNHEY and CDR2 is SMNVEV (reference sequence). This CDR3 has 16 amino acids. The V gene end was trimmed by 5 bases and the J gene end by 6 bases; junction bases not matched to a gene: 8. The CDR3 sequence is CASSPPGTSGRSEQYF. The CDR3 DNA reads as TGTGCCAGCAGTCCCCCCGGGACTAGCGGGAGGTCCGAGCAGTACTTC.

This clonotype was detected ten times or more. The chain is built from TRBV4-1 and TRBJ1-6; D uncertain. The CDR3 totals 17 residues. From germline, CDR1 is MGHRA and CDR2 YSYEKL. The V and J ends lost 0 bases and 4 bases respectively, with 13 bases between them. CDR3 sequence reads: CASSQETGSSYNSPLHF. CDR3 nucleotides: TGCGCCAGCAGCCAAGAGACGGGGTCTTCGTATAATTCACCCCTCCACTTT.

This clonotype was seen ten or more times. The rearrangement uses TRBV6-4 and TRBJ2-7; 8 nucleotides line up with TRBD1. This CDR3 has 15 residues. The V gene end was trimmed by 5 bases and the J gene end by 5 bases; junction bases not matched to a gene: 11. CDR1 and CDR2 from the germline V gene are MRHNA and SNTAGT. The CDR3 DNA sequence: TGTGCCAGCAGTCCGGACAGGGCGATGTTCCACGAGCAGTACTTC. This gives the protein CASSPDRAMFHEQYF.

The J gene is TRBJ2-7, the V gene TRBV28, with 8 bases matching TRBD2. V dropped 6 bases and J dropped 2; count of bases not matched to a gene: 6. The germline V gene has CDR1 MDHEN and CDR2 SYDVKM. CDR3 length: 14 residues. Here the CDR3 reads CASSPSGLAYEQYF. DNA of the CDR3: TGTGCCAGCAGCCCCTCGGGACTAGCCTACGAGCAGTACTTC. Complete variable domain (other parts from reference TRBV28 and TRBJ2-7): DVKVTQSSRYLVKRTGEKVFLECVQDMDHENMFWYRQDPGLGLRLIYFSYDVKMKEKGDIPEGYSVSREKKERFSLILESASTNQTSMYLCASSPSGLAYEQYFGPGTRLTVT.

In its sample, this clonotype was seen many times. This chain uses TRBV18 with TRBJ2-5, with a tentative D call TRBD1 (5 bases). CDR1 and CDR2 from the germline V gene are KGHSH and LQKENI. There are 13 residues in the CDR3. The V gene lost 6 bases and the J gene lost 3 bases, with 11 bases spanning the gap. The CDR3 coding sequence is TGTGCCAGCTCTCCCATACAGGAAGAGACCCAGTACTTC. It is translated as CASSPIQEETQYF. The full variable domain, its missing parts supplied by reference TRBV18 and TRBJ2-5, is NAGVMQNPRHLVRRRGQEARLRCSPMKGHSHVYWYRQLPEEGLKFMVYLQKENIIDESGMPKERFSAEFPKEGPSILRIQQVVRGDSAAYFCASSPIQEETQYFGPGTRLLVL.

This clonotype was seen at least ten times. The chain joins TRBV7-2 to TRBJ2-3; D is undetermined. Trimming took off 1 base at V and 2 bases at J, with 7 bases between the two ends. Looked up from germline, CDR1 is SGHTA and CDR2 is FQGNSA. The CDR3 has 14 residues. CDR3 sequence reads: CASSLVGNTDTQYF. DNA for the CDR3: TGTGCCAGCAGCTTAGTTGGAAACACAGATACGCAGTATTTT.

This clonotype came up many times. The V gene is TRBV20-1, the J gene TRBJ2-2; 7 positions match TRBD1. Germline assignment: CDR1 DFQATT and CDR2 SNEGSKA (reference sequence). Unmatched junction bases numbered 5, after V lost 6 bases and J lost 1 base. The CDR3 runs to 14 residues. For the CDR3, the DNA is TGCAGTGCAGAAGACAGGGAGAACACCGGGGAGCTGTTTTTT. Translated: CSAEDRENTGELFF.

This clonotype was seen at least ten times. The genes are TRBV6-2 or TRBV6-3 and TRBJ2-2; D is ambiguous. The CDR3 runs 13 residues. Germline V CDR1 and CDR2: MNHEY, SVGEGT. The V end lost 6 bases, the J end lost 5 bases, and 10 bases lay between the germline ends. The CDR3 DNA reads as TGTGCCAGCAGCTGGACCGCGACCGGGGAGCTGTTTTTT. It encodes CASSWTATGELFF.

This clonotype has ten or more counts. The V call is TRBV6-1, the J call TRBJ2-5; 10 nucleotides line up with TRBD2. This CDR3 comprises 16 residues. With 7 bases clipped from V and 3 bases from J, the junction kept 11 bases outside the gene matches. CDR1 is MNHNS, CDR2 SASEGT, per germline. CDR3: CASIVPGLAEKETQYF. The CDR3 nucleotides read TGTGCCAGCATAGTTCCCGGACTAGCGGAAAAAGAGACCCAGTACTTC.

In its sample, this clonotype was seen many times. This chain connects TRBV29-1 to TRBJ2-7; 10 bases align to TRBD1. The CDR3 has 13 residues. The V gene's germline CDR1 is SQVTM and CDR2 ANQGSEA. The trim removed 5 bases at V and 6 bases at J, leaving 7 bases unmatched. CDR3 DNA sequence: TGCAGCGTTACGGACAGGGGGAAAGGCGAGCAGTACTTC. Encoded protein: CSVTDRGKGEQYF.

This clonotype has ten or more counts. This chain links TRBV11-1 with TRBJ1-3, with TRBD1 as a possible D gene (6 bases). Per the germline V gene, CDR1 is SGHAT and CDR2 is FQDESV (reference sequence). V lost 5 bases to trimming and J lost 0 bases, with 14 bases between them. This CDR3 region has 16 residues. CDR3 bases: TGTGCCAGCAGCGATGGGACACTTAACTCTGGAAACACCATATATTTT. Protein sequence: CASSDGTLNSGNTIYF.

This clonotype was seen at least ten times. The V gene is TRBV6-1, the J gene TRBJ1-2; 7 bases agree with TRBD1. The J segment lost 7 bases and the V segment lost 0 bases, leaving 11 bases of the junction unmatched. Per germline, CDR1 MNHNS and CDR2 SASEGT. This CDR3 comprises 16 residues. CDR3: CASSEALLWTGLGYTF. CDR3 nucleotide sequence: TGTGCCAGCAGTGAAGCGCTTTTGTGGACAGGCCTTGGCTACACCTTC.

This clonotype was seen many times. The chain is built from TRBV9 and TRBJ2-6; TRBD2 is a possible D gene (5 bases). The germline gives CDR1 SGDLS, CDR2 YYNGEE. CDR3 length equals 16 residues. V was clipped by 3 bases and J by 0 bases, with 10 bases between them. The CDR3 DNA follows: TGTGCCAGCAGCGGGGAGCTTATCTCTGGGGCCAACGTCCTGACTTTC. Translated: CASSGELISGANVLTF.

The count of this clonotype is one. The CDR3 nucleotides read TGTGCCAGCAGTGAATCTTTCGGGGGCGCCCTCCAGCATTTT. It is translated as CASSESFGGALQHF. The rearrangement joins TRBV6-1 to TRBJ1-5; a weak D match, TRBD1 (6 bases). CDR3 length: 14 residues. V dropped 2 bases and J dropped 12 bases, with 17 bases sitting between them. Germline values: CDR1 MNHNS, CDR2 SASEGT.